The rows below give T cell receptor beta chains drawn from one sample of a study of blood T cell repertoires in COVID-19. Assay used: immunoSEQ multiplex PCR; TCRdb lists only in-frame clones, some missing. The data contain fewer than 200,000 clones, just under 90% of them singletons. Source material: peripheral blood. The receptor source for this set is a woman aged 65 to 85 with COVID-19, enrolled during active disease. The CDR3 runs from the conserved cysteine through the conserved F or W. The D gene is left open where the match is weak. Clone size is not always given. Where it is, it says once, few, many or a class for expanded clones.

CDR3: CASSWGLAGRGETQYF
DNA: TGCGCCAGCAGCTGGGGACTAGCGGGAAGGGGAGAGACCCAGTACTTC
V: TRBV5-1
size: -
J: TRBJ2-5
D: TRBD2

CDR3: CASSLLGTGEAEQYF
DNA: TGTGCCAGCAGTTTATTGGGGACAGGGGAAGCCGAGCAGTACTTC
V: TRBV27
size: -
J: TRBJ2-7
D: TRBD1

CDR3: CASSPEGGLNTEAFF
DNA: TGTGCCAGCAGTCCCGAGGGAGGCCTCAACACTGAAGCTTTCTTT
V: TRBV27
size: -
J: TRBJ1-1
D: -

CDR3: CASSLNSLAGGGEQFF
DNA: TGTGCCAGCAGCTTGAACTCACTAGCGGGGGGAGGGGAGCAGTTCTTC
V: TRBV5-4
size: -
J: TRBJ2-1
D: TRBD2

CDR3: CASSQVAGGQATDTQYF
DNA: TGTGCCAGCAGCCAAGTAGCGGGGGGGCAGGCCACAGATACGCAGTATTTT
V: TRBV4-2
size: -
J: TRBJ2-3
D: TRBD2

CDR3: CAWSPGTGFYNQPQHF
DNA: TGTGCCTGGAGTCCCGGGACAGGGTTTTACAATCAGCCCCAGCATTTT
V: TRBV30
size: -
J: TRBJ1-5
D: TRBD1

CDR3: CASSSQGNEQFF
DNA: TGTGCCAGCAGCTCTCAGGGGAATGAGCAGTTCTTC
V: TRBV7-3
size: -
J: TRBJ2-1
D: -

CDR3: CSASVRGQGRYEQYF
DNA: TGCAGTGCTAGTGTCCGCGGACAGGGCCGGTACGAGCAGTACTTC
V: TRBV20-1
size: -
J: TRBJ2-7
D: TRBD1

CDR3: CATSEQTSGRRETQYF
DNA: TGTGCCACCAGTGAGCAAACTAGCGGGAGAAGGGAGACCCAGTACTTC
V: TRBV24-1
size: -
J: TRBJ2-5
D: TRBD2

CDR3: CAWSVPIQGFQPQHF
DNA: TGTGCCTGGAGTGTACCGATCCAGGGATTTCAGCCCCAGCATTTT
V: TRBV30
size: -
J: TRBJ1-5
D: -

CDR3: CSSAESRGETQYF
DNA: TGCAGCTCCGCTGAATCTAGAGGAGAGACCCAGTACTTC
V: TRBV29-1
size: -
J: TRBJ2-5
D: -

CDR3: CASKPVDPGGTEAFF
DNA: TGTGCCAGCAAACCAGTAGACCCCGGCGGCACTGAAGCTTTCTTT
V: TRBV6-5
size: -
J: TRBJ1-1
D: -

CDR3: CASSLGAGFNEKLFF
DNA: TGCGCCAGCAGCTTGGGGGCAGGCTTTAATGAAAAACTGTTTTTT
V: TRBV5-1
size: -
J: TRBJ1-4
D: -

CDR3: CAWSRLAGGNEQFF
DNA: TGTGCCTGGAGTCGACTAGCGGGAGGCAATGAGCAGTTCTTC
V: TRBV30
size: -
J: TRBJ2-1
D: TRBD2

CDR3: CASSFRGGRTEAFF
DNA: TGTGCCAGCAGCTTCCGCGGGGGGCGGACTGAAGCTTTCTTT
V: TRBV7-9
size: -
J: TRBJ1-1
D: -

CDR3: CASSPPRAPGNTIYF
DNA: TGTGCCAGCTCACCACCGAGGGCTCCTGGAAACACCATATATTTT
V: TRBV18
size: once
J: TRBJ1-3
D: -

CDR3: CASSSTGFPGNTIYF
DNA: TGTGCCAGCAGTTCCACAGGCTTCCCTGGAAACACCATATATTTT
V: TRBV6-5
size: few
J: TRBJ1-3
D: -

CDR3: CASSLGLAVSYEQYF
DNA: TGTGCCAGCAGCCTGGGACTAGCGGTCTCCTACGAGCAGTACTTC
V: TRBV4-2
size: many
J: TRBJ2-7
D: TRBD2

CDR3: CASSYDSTGYVYEQYF
DNA: TGTGCCAGCAGTTACGACTCGACAGGGTATGTTTACGAGCAGTACTTC
V: TRBV6-2/TRBV6-3
size: -
J: TRBJ2-7
D: TRBD1

CDR3: CAWKTGPNTGELFF
DNA: TGTGCCTGGAAGACAGGACCGAACACCGGGGAGCTGTTTTTT
V: TRBV30
size: -
J: TRBJ2-2
D: -

CDR3: CASRKKGSNEQFF
DNA: TGTGCCAGCAGGAAAAAGGGGTCAAATGAGCAGTTCTTC
V: TRBV11-1
size: -
J: TRBJ2-1
D: -

CDR3: CASSLLAGGQDTQYF
DNA: TGTGCCAGTAGCTTACTAGCGGGAGGGCAAGATACGCAGTATTTT
V: TRBV19
size: -
J: TRBJ2-3
D: TRBD2

CDR3: CAGSMGYGLAGGTGELFF
DNA: TGTGCCGGTAGTATGGGCTACGGACTAGCGGGAGGCACCGGGGAGCTGTTTTTT
V: TRBV19
size: once
J: TRBJ2-2
D: TRBD2

CDR3: CASSRTPPGTGSGNTIYF
DNA: TGTGCCAGCAGCCGCACACCACCCGGGACAGGGTCTGGAAACACCATATATTTT
V: TRBV7-6
size: -
J: TRBJ1-3
D: TRBD1

CDR3: CASRLAGSSYGQYF
DNA: TGTGCCAGCAGACTAGCGGGTTCCTCCTACGGGCAGTACTTC
V: TRBV28
size: -
J: TRBJ2-7
D: TRBD2

CDR3: CASSHTNTGELFF
DNA: TGTGCCAGCAGCCATACGAACACCGGGGAGCTGTTTTTT
V: TRBV3-1/TRBV3-2
size: -
J: TRBJ2-2
D: -

CDR3: CSVTGGLNTEAFF
DNA: TGCAGCGTCACGGGAGGTCTGAACACTGAAGCTTTCTTT
V: TRBV29-1
size: -
J: TRBJ1-1
D: -

CDR3: CASSPGGNQPQHF
DNA: TGTGCCAGTAGTCCAGGGGGCAATCAGCCCCAGCATTTT
V: TRBV19
size: -
J: TRBJ1-5
D: -

CDR3: CASSFRGGDPIYGYTF
DNA: TGTGCCAGCAGCTTTAGGGGTGGGGATCCTATCTATGGCTACACCTTC
V: TRBV7-8
size: -
J: TRBJ1-2
D: -

CDR3: CASSLDRTYEQYF
DNA: TGTGCCAGCAGCTTAGACAGGACCTACGAGCAGTACTTC
V: TRBV7-9
size: -
J: TRBJ2-7
D: -

CDR3: CAWSLQGVNQPQHF
DNA: TGTGCCTGGAGCTTACAGGGGGTCAATCAGCCCCAGCATTTT
V: TRBV30
size: -
J: TRBJ1-5
D: TRBD1

CDR3: CSGSVNNEQFF
DNA: TGCAGTGGTTCAGTCAACAATGAGCAGTTCTTC
V: TRBV20-1
size: -
J: TRBJ2-1
D: -

CDR3: CASSEQGNTEAFF
DNA: TGTGCCAGTAGCGAACAGGGAAACACTGAAGCTTTCTTT
V: TRBV19
size: once
J: TRBJ1-1
D: -

CDR3: CASSSPTENTEAFF
DNA: TGTGCCAGCAGTTCCCCGACAGAGAACACTGAAGCTTTCTTT
V: TRBV28
size: -
J: TRBJ1-1
D: -

CDR3: CASSPVVAGGNEQFF
DNA: TGTGCCAGCAGTCCCGTGGTAGCGGGAGGCAATGAGCAGTTCTTC
V: TRBV7-2
size: -
J: TRBJ2-1
D: TRBD2

CDR3: CASRRTFDQPQHF
DNA: TGTGCCAGCAGACGGACATTTGATCAGCCCCAGCATTTT
V: TRBV12-3/TRBV12-4
size: -
J: TRBJ1-5
D: -

CDR3: CASSLGFGTGPNEKLFF
DNA: TGTGCCAGCAGCTTAGGGTTCGGGACAGGGCCTAATGAAAAACTGTTTTTT
V: TRBV11-3
size: -
J: TRBJ1-4
D: TRBD1

CDR3: CASTGRGKGAPSYGYTF
DNA: TGTGCCAGCACCGGAAGGGGGAAGGGGGCGCCCAGCTATGGCTACACCTTC
V: TRBV28
size: -
J: TRBJ1-2
D: TRBD1

CDR3: CASSIRDGGEAFF
DNA: TGTGCCAGTAGTATTCGCGATGGGGGGGAAGCTTTCTTT
V: TRBV19
size: -
J: TRBJ1-1
D: -

CDR3: CSGGANYGYTF
DNA: TGCAGCGGGGGGGCTAACTATGGCTACACCTTC
V: TRBV20-1
size: -
J: TRBJ1-2
D: -

CDR3: CASTPRVVGGYTF
DNA: TGTGCCAGCACCCCCAGGGTAGTGGGCGGCTACACCTTC
V: TRBV2
size: -
J: TRBJ1-2
D: -